Included here is one TCR beta chain sequence, with context. The antigen is undetermined. Patients with chemo-refractory metastatic non-small-cell lung cancer received focal radiation plus CTLA-4 blockade with ipilimumab. The sample comes from a study of radiotherapy plus CTLA-4 blockade in lung cancer. The wider study: For less than 20% of patients, objective responses occurred, and approximately 30% had disease control. Study findings and constraints: Clones derived from tumor TCRs expanded in blood after radiotherapy plus ipilimumab.

The assay was immunoSEQ multiplex PCR, and TCRdb's table has in-frame clones only and misses some. The sample records 45,000 to 75,000 clones, 70% to 85% being singletons. The germline CDR1 and CDR2 sequences are SGHTA and FQGNSA. The length of the CDR3 is 16 residues. Germline trimming cut 7 bases from V and 7 bases from J; bases unmatched to any gene: 15. The sample here was peripheral blood, taken from a patient treated with radiotherapy plus ipilimumab. This clonotype was obtained from a human donor with non-small cell lung cancer who had a partial response to radiotherapy plus ipilimumab. This chain joins TRBV7-2 and TRBJ1-2; 10 nucleotides match TRBD1. The CDR3 protein is CASTSPTRDRGVGYTF. CDR3 in DNA: TGTGCCAGCACTTCCCCTACACGGGACAGGGGAGTTGGCTACACCTTC.